This T cell receptor (beta chain) was sequenced for a study of T-cell reconstitution after alpha-beta-depleted transplantation in children (dated by TCRdb to the mid-2010s). Study-wide context: Using TCR repertoire profiling, the study quantitatively followed how T-cell immune reconstitution unfolded in children after TCRalphabeta/CD19-depleted allogeneic hematopoietic cell transplantation.

To note about this clonotype: Which antigen it targets is not known. There are no base qualities to consult, and no much larger clone falls within one base.

Receptor amplification or capture employed PCR. The instrument was an Illumina HiSeq 2500. To normalize quantification of the TCRbeta repertoire, the TCR libraries were built with molecular barcoding that relied on unique molecular identifiers. TCRdb applied fastp at Q25 and MiXCR to the public reads, then kept only in-frame beta chains. Every distinct CDR3 protein forms one entry, paired with its most common genes and DNA. The sample data list about 130,000 distinct CDR3 sequences, and about 9.9% of these were observed just once. Approximately 25% of the sample goes to the ten largest clones. The full study reports these points: The frequencies of hyperexpanded clones fell over the following months, and after one year, T-cell counts and TCRbeta diversity were mostly attributed to newly produced T cells. About two months after transplant, the apparently early recovery of alphabetaT-cell counts reportedly depended on just several hundred clones that had expanded rapidly and came from non-depleted graft cells. In some patients, high TCRbeta diversity at day 60 was attributed to recipient T cells and intrathymic progenitors that had survived conditioning.

According to the study, the label for this sample's treatment or condition signals: allogeneic hematopoietic cell transplantation with graft depleted of TCRalphabeta T cells and CD19 B cells. The children who served as transplant recipients had been given grafts of TCRalphabeta/CD19-depleted allogeneic hematopoietic cells. The sequencing here drew on PBMCs, mostly from graft donor cells, taken 180 days after TCRalphabeta/CD19-depleted stem cell transplant. The source of this sequence is a girl less than two years old who had a stem cell transplant for combined immunodeficiency, so the T cells may come from the graft donor.

The CDR3 loop reads CSAPPGLAGVSTDTQYF. The DNA reads as follows: TGCAGTGCTCCTCCGGGACTAGCGGGGGTTAGCACAGATACGCAGTATTTT. Rearrangement joined TRBV20-1 to TRBJ2-3; the central 14 bases match TRBD2. Compared with germline, V lacks 5 bases and J lacks 0 bases; bases without a gene match: 7. Taken from cysteine to phenylalanine, the CDR3 has 17 residues. Here the CDR3 DNA is all that survives: 51 bases in frame from base 1. The germline V gene (reference sequence) specifies DFQATT as CDR1 and SNEGSKA as CDR2.